This TCR beta chain came from a study of T cell responses to AZD1222 COVID-19 vaccine. TCRdb's copy holds only in-frame clones and misses some; the assay was immunoSEQ multiplex PCR. The sample lists roughly 130,000 clones, 88% occurring once. This CDR3 has 16 amino acids. V lost 4 bases and J lost 2; bases outside the gene matches: 6. Germline CDR1 is KGHSH and CDR2 is LQKENI. A single count supports this clone. The clonotype was recovered from an adult in good health. Source: peripheral blood, taken on day 0 of AZD1222 vaccination. This chain joins TRBV18 and TRBJ2-3, with TRBD2 matching over 10 bases. The CDR3 DNA is TGTGCCAGCTCACAAGTAGCGGGAGGTTCCACAGATACGCAGTATTTT. Its translation: CASSQVAGGSTDTQYF.